Detailed here is one T cell receptor beta chain. Its recognized antigen is unknown. It has no much larger one-base neighbor in the sample; base qualities were not kept. The library came from the immunoSEQ multiplex PCR assay. Not all clones reach the TCRdb copy of this immuneACCESS table, which keeps in-frame sequences only. Checked studies attribute under half of the gap to unresolved V genes and leave the rest unexplained. The sample has about 140,000 clones on record, about 90% of them singletons. The ten top clones hold 5.5% to 9% of the sample. The source of the sample is a study of control samples from healthy donors and cancer patients (TCRdb year 2020). The CDR3 measures 15 amino acids from cysteine to phenylalanine. The only DNA kept is the CDR3, 45 bases in frame from the first base. Trimmed from V: 2 bases; trimmed from J: 5 bases; junction bases lacking a gene match: 5. CDR1 and CDR2 are drawn from the germline V gene: MDHEN, SYDVKM.

The TCR comes from a man younger than 35 in good health. The material sequenced was blood. The chain employs TRBV28 and TRBJ2-1, with 8 junctional bases fitting TRBD1. Here the CDR3 is given as CASSLRGQGDNEQFF. The nucleotide sequence is given as TGTGCCAGCAGTTTACGTGGACAGGGAGACAATGAGCAGTTCTTC.